What follows is one T cell receptor beta chain and its context. There were likely unrecorded immune exposures, though donors were nominally healthy when sampled. 13 Jbeta primers and 60 Vbeta primers were used for the PCR. Here immunoSEQ multiplex PCR was the method, and the copy in TCRdb shows in-frame clones only, minus some. The sample table sets out 90,000 to 130,000 clones. The sample comes from a study of cytomegalovirus exposure and HLA in healthy donors. The V gene lost 0 bases and the J gene lost 0 bases, with 11 bases spanning the gap. Germline assignment: CDR1 GTSNPN and CDR2 SVGIG (reference sequence). The length of the CDR3 is 15 residues.

This chain uses TRBV30 with TRBJ1-1; TRBD1 might be the D (6 bases). The receptor was derived from a man aged 35 to 55 in good health and CMV-seropositive. Sequences were obtained from PBMCs. In DNA, the CDR3 is TGTGCCTGGAGTGTATGGGGGCCGTTGAACACTGAAGCTTTCTTT. Translated, it gives CAWSVWGPLNTEAFF. Full variable domain (rest looked up from reference TRBV30 and TRBJ1-1): SQTIHQWPATLVQPVGSPLSLECTVEGTSNPNLYWYRQAAGRGLQLLFYSVGIGQISSEVPQNLSASRPQDRQFILSSKKLLLSDSGFYLCAWSVWGPLNTEAFFGQGTRLTVV.